This T cell receptor beta chain was obtained from a study of shared clonotypes between healthy human individuals. Looking at the study overall: Plates per donor: three CD4 naive, three CD4 memory, two CD8 naive, one CD8 memory.

Deep level was the assay's run setting. Data came from immunoSEQ multiplex PCR; TCRdb stores just in-frame clones and leaves some out. The profile covers around 1 million clones, with 76% appearing a single time and approximately 1.5% taken by the ten largest. There are 15 residues in the CDR3. Trimming took 5 bases from V and 8 from J; bases not matched to a gene: 5. CDR1 SGHTA and CDR2 FQGNSA come from the germline V gene. In the case of this clone: A far bigger clonotype differs at one base, so this is likely a read error.

Memory CD4+ cells were the fraction left after CD45RA+ naive selection. The chain carries TRBV7-2 and TRBJ2-1; 14 bases match TRBD2. This TCR derives from a man in his late teens or twenties in good health. The sequencing sample was made of memory CD4+ T cells sorted from blood. The subset: CD45RA-negative fraction. The CDR3 sequence is CASSPGLAGVYEQFF. In DNA, the CDR3 is TGTGCCAGCAGCCCGGGACTAGCGGGAGTCTATGAGCAGTTCTTC.